This T cell receptor beta chain is drawn from a study of cytomegalovirus exposure and HLA in healthy donors. On the study more broadly: The Caucasian-associated ancestry cluster held about 80% of roughly 400 genotyped donors. General observations from the study: Accurate predictions that matched the HLA-A and HLA-B alleles of most subjects were reportedly made from TCR beta sequences. Per a prior analysis, the majority of TCR beta V segments were productive roughly 90% or roughly 30% of the time.

PCR used 60 Vbeta primers and 13 Jbeta primers. Data came from immunoSEQ multiplex PCR; TCRdb stores just in-frame clones and leaves some out. Seen here are 150,000 to 200,000 clones, approximately 86% observed once, and the top ten hold 1% to 1.4%. V was trimmed by 4 bases and J by 5 bases, leaving 16 bases between them. The length of the CDR3 is 15 residues. Per the germline V gene, CDR1 is SGHRS and CDR2 is YFSETQ. This clone was picked up a small number of times. What it binds is not known. The genes are TRBV5-1 and TRBJ2-1, with a weak D call TRBD1 (6 bases). The sequence was obtained from a boy aged 2 to 10 in good health and CMV-seronegative. Specimen: PBMCs. For the CDR3, the DNA is TGCGCCAGCAGCCCCGCCCCAGGGGCGGACAATGAGCAGTTCTTC. It codes for CASSPAPGADNEQFF.